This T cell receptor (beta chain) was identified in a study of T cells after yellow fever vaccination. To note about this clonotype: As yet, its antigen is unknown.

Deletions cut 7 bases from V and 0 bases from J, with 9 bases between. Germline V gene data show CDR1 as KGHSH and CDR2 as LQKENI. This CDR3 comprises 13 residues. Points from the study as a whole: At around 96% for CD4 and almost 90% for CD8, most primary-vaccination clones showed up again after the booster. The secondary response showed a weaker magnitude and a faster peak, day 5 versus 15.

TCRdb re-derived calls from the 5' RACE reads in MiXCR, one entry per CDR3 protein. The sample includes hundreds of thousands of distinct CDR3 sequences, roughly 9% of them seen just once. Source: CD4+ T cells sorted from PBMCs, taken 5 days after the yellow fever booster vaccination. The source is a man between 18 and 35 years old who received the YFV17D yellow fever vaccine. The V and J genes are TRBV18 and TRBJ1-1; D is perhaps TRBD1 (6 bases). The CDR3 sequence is CASLQGLNTEAFF. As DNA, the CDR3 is TGTGCCAGCTTACAGGGTCTGAACACTGAAGCTTTCTTT. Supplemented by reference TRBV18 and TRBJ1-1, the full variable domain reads NAGVMQNPRHLVRRRGQEARLRCSPMKGHSHVYWYRQLPEEGLKFMVYLQKENIIDESGMPKERFSAEFPKEGPSILRIQQVVRGDSAAYFCASLQGLNTEAFFGQGTRLTVV.